This entry concerns a single TCR beta chain. Its specificity is not known. As to time point: blood 2 weeks post-SBRT. Treatment meaning: 15 Gy SBRT to primary tumor, nephrectomy 4 weeks later. Serial blood draws occurred at baseline and 2 and 4 weeks post-SBRT. The patient's renal cell carcinoma had clear cell pathology. This sample was taken from a study of radiation and T cells in renal cell carcinoma. Overall study results and limits: From baseline, blood top tumor clonotypes peaked at 2 weeks post-radiation. Without pretreatment biopsies, baseline tumor clonotype presence was undetermined.

Libraries were prepared by immunoSEQ multiplex PCR; TCRdb keeps only in-frame clonotypes and omits some of them. Of roughly 120,000 clones in the sample, 81% were seen once. The germline V and J ends were trimmed by 2 bases and 0 bases, with 8 bases remaining between them. The CDR3 runs to 15 residues. CDR1 and CDR2 (germline): SGDLS, YYNGEE. The clonotype comes from a woman aged 55-75 years with renal cell carcinoma. The material was blood, obtained from a patient whose treatment included radiotherapy and nephrectomy. This chain joins TRBV9 and TRBJ2-2; D gene uncertain. The CDR3 sequence: CASSVEPANTGELFF. The DNA for the CDR3 is TGTGCCAGCAGCGTGGAACCCGCGAACACCGGGGAGCTGTTTTTT.